Each of the 4 T cell receptor beta chains below was sequenced from the same sample in a study of blood T cells in healthy people across ages. The second PCR ran 7 to 11 cycles with a sample-barcoded 5' primer and J-beta primers. TCRdb used MiXCR to reprocess the 5' RACE reads, holding one entry per CDR3 protein. Here the sample spans 600,000 or so distinct CDR3 sequences, approximately 21% being singletons. The specimen was blood. The receptors come from a man aged 65-85 years in good health.

Comments on this clonotype: One end of the junction does not line up with germline, which may come from a read error. CDR3 bases: TGTGCCAGCAACTTAGCCGACGCCTCCTACGAGCAGTACTTC. It yields the protein CASNLADASYEQYF. V gene TRBV7-9 combines with J gene TRBJ2-7; D uncertain. This CDR3 comprises 14 residues. The V gene's germline CDR1 is SEHNR and CDR2 FQNEAQ (reference sequence).

A few counts support this clonotype. The rearrangement joins TRBV4-1 to TRBJ2-2; D possibly corresponds to TRBD1 (5 bases). Germline loops: CDR1 MGHRA, CDR2 YSYEKL. This CDR3 is 15 amino acids long. Trimming pared 0 bases from V and 6 bases from J, leaving 11 bases between. The CDR3 bases are TGCGCCAGCAGCCAAGAACCAGGGAATCCCGGGGAGCTGTTTTTT. It translates to CASSQEPGNPGELFF.

This clonotype came up a few times. This chain links TRBV20-1 with TRBJ2-5; no clear D gene. Trimming took off 6 bases at V and 12 bases at J, with 20 bases between the two ends. Germline CDR1 reads DFQATT; CDR2 reads SNEGSKA (reference sequence). The CDR3 has 12 residues. The CDR3 is CSAPDGPDRKYF. CDR3 nucleotide sequence: TGCAGTGCCCCCGACGGCCCGGACCGAAAGTACTTC.

This clonotype turned up a few times. V and J are TRBV7-9 and TRBJ1-6, with 7 bases fitting TRBD1. The CDR3 spans 16 residues. The germline CDR1 and CDR2 sequences are SEHNR and FQNEAQ (reference sequence). Unmatched junction bases numbered 10, after V lost 4 bases and J lost 7 bases. In DNA form, the CDR3 reads TGTGCCAGCAGCTCTAGGGTGGGACAGCAGAATTCACCCCTCCACTTT. Protein: CASSSRVGQQNSPLHF.